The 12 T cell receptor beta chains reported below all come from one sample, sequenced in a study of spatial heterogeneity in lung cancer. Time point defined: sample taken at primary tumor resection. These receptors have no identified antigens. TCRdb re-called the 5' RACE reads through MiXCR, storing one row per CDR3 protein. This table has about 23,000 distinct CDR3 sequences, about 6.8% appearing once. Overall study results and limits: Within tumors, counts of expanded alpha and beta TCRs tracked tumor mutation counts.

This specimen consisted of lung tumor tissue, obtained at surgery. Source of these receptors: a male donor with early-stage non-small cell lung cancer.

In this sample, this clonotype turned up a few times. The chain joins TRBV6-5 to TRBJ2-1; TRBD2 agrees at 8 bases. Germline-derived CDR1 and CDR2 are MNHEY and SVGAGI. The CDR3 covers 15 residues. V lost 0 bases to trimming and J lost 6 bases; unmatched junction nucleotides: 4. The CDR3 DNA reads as TGTGCCAGCAGTTACTCCCGGGGGGGCCGCAATGAGCAGTTCTTC. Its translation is CASSYSRGGRNEQFF.

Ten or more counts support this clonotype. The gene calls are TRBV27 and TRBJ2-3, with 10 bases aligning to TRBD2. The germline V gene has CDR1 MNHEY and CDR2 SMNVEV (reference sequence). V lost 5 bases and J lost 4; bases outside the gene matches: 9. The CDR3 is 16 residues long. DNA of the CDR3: TGTGCCAGCAGTCCTCTAGCGGGAGCCGGGGCAGATACGCAGTATTTT. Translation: CASSPLAGAGADTQYF.

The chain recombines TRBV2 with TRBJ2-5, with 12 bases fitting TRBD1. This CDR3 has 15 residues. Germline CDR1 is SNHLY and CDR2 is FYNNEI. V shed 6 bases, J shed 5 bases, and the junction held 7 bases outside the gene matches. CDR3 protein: CASSRDRGRGETQYF. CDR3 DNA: TGTGCCAGCAGCCGGGACAGGGGGCGCGGGGAGACCCAGTACTTC.

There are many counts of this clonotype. The CDR3 region has the DNA TGTGCCAGCAGTCCTGGGGGCAGGCCTAGTGAGCAGTTCTTC. This sequence encodes CASSPGGRPSEQFF. V is TRBV2 and J is TRBJ2-1; D possibly corresponds to TRBD1 (6 bases). The CDR3 is 14 residues long. V was shortened by 5 bases and J by 9 bases, with 17 bases between the two germline ends. Germline CDR1 is SNHLY and CDR2 is FYNNEI.

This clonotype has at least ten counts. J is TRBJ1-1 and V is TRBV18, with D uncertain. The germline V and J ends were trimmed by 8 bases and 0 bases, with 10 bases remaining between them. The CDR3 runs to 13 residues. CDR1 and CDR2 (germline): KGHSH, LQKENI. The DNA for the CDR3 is TGTGCCAGCCATCCCCAGTTGAACACTGAAGCTTTCTTT. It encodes CASHPQLNTEAFF.

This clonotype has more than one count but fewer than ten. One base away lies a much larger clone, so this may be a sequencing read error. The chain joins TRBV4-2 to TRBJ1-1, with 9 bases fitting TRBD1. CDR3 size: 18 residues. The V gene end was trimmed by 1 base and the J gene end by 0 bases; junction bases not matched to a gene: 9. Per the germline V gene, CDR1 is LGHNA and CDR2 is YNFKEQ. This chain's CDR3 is CASSQGGGQGFLNTEAFF. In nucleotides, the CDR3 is TGTGCCAGCAGCCAAGGGGGAGGACAGGGGTTTTTGAACACTGAAGCTTTCTTT.

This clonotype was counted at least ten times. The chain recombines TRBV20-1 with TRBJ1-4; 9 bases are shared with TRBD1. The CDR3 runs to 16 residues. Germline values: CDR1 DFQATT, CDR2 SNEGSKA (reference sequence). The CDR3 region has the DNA TGCAGCGCCCCGGTTACAGGGGGCTCAACTAATGAAAAACTGTTTTTT. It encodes CSAPVTGGSTNEKLFF.

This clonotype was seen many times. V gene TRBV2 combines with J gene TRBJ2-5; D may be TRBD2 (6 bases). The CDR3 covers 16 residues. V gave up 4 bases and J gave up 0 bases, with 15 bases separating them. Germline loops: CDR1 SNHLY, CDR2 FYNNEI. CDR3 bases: TGTGCCAGCAGTGGGATACGGGGGAGCTACCAAGAGACCCAGTACTTC. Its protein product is CASSGIRGSYQETQYF.

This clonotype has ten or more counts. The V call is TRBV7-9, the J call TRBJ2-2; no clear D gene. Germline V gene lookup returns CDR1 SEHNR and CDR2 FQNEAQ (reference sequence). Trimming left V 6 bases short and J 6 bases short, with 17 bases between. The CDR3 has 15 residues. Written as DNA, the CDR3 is TGTGCCAGCAGTGGGATTTCTAGGGTCGCCGGGGAGCTGTTTTTT. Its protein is CASSGISRVAGELFF.

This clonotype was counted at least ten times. Written as DNA, the CDR3 is TGTGCCAGCAGCTTTTCTCCGACAGTAGGCGAAAAACTGTTTTTT. Protein sequence: CASSFSPTVGEKLFF. This chain joins TRBV7-2 and TRBJ1-4; TRBD1 might be the D (5 bases). Per germline, CDR1 SGHTA and CDR2 FQGNSA. There are 15 residues in the CDR3. V lost 3 bases to trimming and J lost 8 bases, with 16 bases between them.

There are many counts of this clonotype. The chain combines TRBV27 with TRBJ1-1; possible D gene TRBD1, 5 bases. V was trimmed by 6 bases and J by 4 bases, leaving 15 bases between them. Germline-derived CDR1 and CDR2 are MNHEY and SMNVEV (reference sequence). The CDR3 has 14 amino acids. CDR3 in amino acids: CASSRDSPGTEAFF. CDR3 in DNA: TGTGCCAGCAGCCGGGACTCGCCGGGCACTGAAGCTTTCTTT.

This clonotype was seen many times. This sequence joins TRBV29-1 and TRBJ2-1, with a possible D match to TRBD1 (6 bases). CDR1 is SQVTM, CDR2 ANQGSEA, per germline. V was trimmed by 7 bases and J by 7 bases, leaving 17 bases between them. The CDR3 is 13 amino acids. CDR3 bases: TGCAGCGCCCGGCGCGCAACAGGGAATGAGCAGTTCTTC. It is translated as CSARRATGNEQFF.